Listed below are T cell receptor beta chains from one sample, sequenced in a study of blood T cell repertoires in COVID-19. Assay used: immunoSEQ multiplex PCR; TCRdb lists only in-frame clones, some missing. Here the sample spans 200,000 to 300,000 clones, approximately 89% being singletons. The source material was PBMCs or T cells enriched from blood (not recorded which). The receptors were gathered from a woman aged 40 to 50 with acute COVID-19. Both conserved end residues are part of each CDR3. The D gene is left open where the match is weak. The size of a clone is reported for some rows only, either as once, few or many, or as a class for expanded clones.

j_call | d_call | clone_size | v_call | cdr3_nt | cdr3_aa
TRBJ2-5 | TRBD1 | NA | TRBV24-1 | TGTGCCACCAGTGATTCCGGGACAGGGGATCTAGAGACCCAGTACTTC | CATSDSGTGDLETQYF
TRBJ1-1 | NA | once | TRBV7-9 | TGTGCCAGCAGCTTAGTTCAGAACACTGAAGCTTTCTTT | CASSLVQNTEAFF
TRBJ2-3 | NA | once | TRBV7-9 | TGTGCCAGCAGCCATAGTCAGACAGGTACGGGAGATACGCAGTATTTT | CASSHSQTGTGDTQYF
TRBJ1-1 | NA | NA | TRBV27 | TGTGCCAGCAGTCAACAGGTGGGCACTGAAGCTTTCTTT | CASSQQVGTEAFF
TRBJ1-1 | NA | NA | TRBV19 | TGTGCCAGTAGTATAGATGCCCAGGGACTAATGAGGAACACTGAAGCTTTCTTT | CASSIDAQGLMRNTEAFF
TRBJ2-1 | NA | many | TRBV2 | TGTGCCAGCAGCCCTGACAGAAACTACAATGAGCAGTTCTTC | CASSPDRNYNEQFF
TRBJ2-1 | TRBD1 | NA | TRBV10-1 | TGCGCCAGCAGTGAAGGACCGGGACAGGGAACTGAGCAGTTCTTC | CASSEGPGQGTEQFF
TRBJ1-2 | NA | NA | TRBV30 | TGTGCCTGGAGTGCATCTAACTATGGCTACACCTTC | CAWSASNYGYTF
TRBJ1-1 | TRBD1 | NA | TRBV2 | TGTGCCAGCAGCCGTTACCAGGACAGGCAGAACACTGAAGCTTTCTTT | CASSRYQDRQNTEAFF
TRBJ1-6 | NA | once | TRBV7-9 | TGTGCCAGCAGCTTCCTGAGTGGTTCACCCCTCCACTTT | CASSFLSGSPLHF
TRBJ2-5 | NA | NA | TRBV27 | TGTGCCAGCAGTCAATCGCCGGACAGTGAAGAGACCCAGTACTTC | CASSQSPDSEETQYF
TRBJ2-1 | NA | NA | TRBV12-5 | TGTGCTAGTGGTTGGTCCCGGGGGATGTTTAATGAGCAGTTCTTC | CASGWSRGMFNEQFF
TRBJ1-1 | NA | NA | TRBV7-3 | TGTGCCAGCAGCTACGGTGAGAACACTGAAGCTTTCTTT | CASSYGENTEAFF
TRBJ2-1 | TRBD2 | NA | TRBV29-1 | TGCAGCGCTCCAACCACTAGCGGGAGCTTCAATGAGCAGTTCTTC | CSAPTTSGSFNEQFF